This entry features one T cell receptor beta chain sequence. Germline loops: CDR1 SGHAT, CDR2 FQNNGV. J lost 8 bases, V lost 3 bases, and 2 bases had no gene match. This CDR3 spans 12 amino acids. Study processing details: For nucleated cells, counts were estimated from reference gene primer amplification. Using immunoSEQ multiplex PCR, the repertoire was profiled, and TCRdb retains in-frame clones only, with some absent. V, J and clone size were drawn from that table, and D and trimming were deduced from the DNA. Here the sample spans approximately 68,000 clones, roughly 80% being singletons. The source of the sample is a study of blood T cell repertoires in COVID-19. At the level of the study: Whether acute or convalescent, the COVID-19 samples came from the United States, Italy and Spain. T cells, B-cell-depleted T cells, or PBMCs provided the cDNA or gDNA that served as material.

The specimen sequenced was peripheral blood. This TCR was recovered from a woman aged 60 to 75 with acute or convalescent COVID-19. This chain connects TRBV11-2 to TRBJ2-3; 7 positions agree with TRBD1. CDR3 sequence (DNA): TGTGCCAGCAGCTTGTCAGGGGGTACGCAGTATTTT. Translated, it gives CASSLSGGTQYF.